This T cell receptor beta chain was documented in a study of blood T cell repertoires in COVID-19. At the level of the study: Italy, Spain and the United States were the sources of the convalescent and acute COVID-19 samples.

Per the original methods: Amplification of reference gene primers was used by the study to estimate nucleated cell counts. The method was immunoSEQ multiplex PCR; TCRdb's version includes in-frame clones alone and lacks a portion of them. That table furnishes V, J and clone size, whereas the DNA furnished D and trimming. The sample consists of over 65,000 clones, 86% of them appearing once. This clone has only one observation. Looked up from germline, CDR1 is MNHEY and CDR2 is SVGAGI. This CDR3 spans 14 amino acids. The V gene lost 8 bases and the J gene lost 2 bases, with 13 bases spanning the gap. Sequenced material: peripheral blood. J is TRBJ2-4 and V is TRBV6-5; D might be TRBD2 (6 bases). The clonotype comes from a man older than 75 with COVID-19, enrolled during active disease. The CDR3 protein is CASGGFGTKNIQYF. As DNA, the CDR3 is TGTGCCAGCGGGGGGTTTGGGACCAAAAACATTCAGTACTTC.